These T cell receptor beta chains were read from a single sample in a study of shared clonotypes between healthy human individuals. Some clones are missing from TCRdb's copy, which holds only in-frame ones; the method was immunoSEQ multiplex PCR. The table lists about 1 million clones, around 76% of them singletons. Sequenced input: memory CD4+ T cells sorted from blood. The receptor set was obtained from a man younger than 30 in good health. The CDR3 runs from the conserved cysteine through the conserved F or W. A D gene is named only where the DNA matches it firmly. Only some rows state a clone size, as once, few, many or a class for expanded clones.

size	V	J	D	CDR3	DNA
once	TRBV7-2	TRBJ2-5	-	CASSSYSRLETQYF	TGTGCCAGCAGCTCATACTCGCGCTTGGAGACCCAGTACTTC
-	TRBV2	TRBJ1-1	-	CASHPGHSNTEAFF	TGTGCCAGCCACCCGGGACACTCGAACACTGAAGCTTTCTTT
-	TRBV4-3	TRBJ1-1	TRBD1	CASSQGVWTEAFF	TGCGCCAGCAGTCAGGGGGTCTGGACTGAAGCTTTCTTT
-	TRBV7-2	TRBJ1-3	-	CASSPDVLTNTIYF	TGTGCCAGCAGCCCCGACGTATTGACAAACACCATATATTTT
-	TRBV9	TRBJ1-3	-	CASSAGLSGNTIYF	TGTGCCAGCAGCGCAGGGTTATCCGGAAACACCATATATTTT
few	TRBV30	TRBJ1-6	-	CAWSVFKAGEGPLHF	TGTGCCTGGAGTGTTTTTAAGGCAGGGGAGGGACCCCTCCACTTT
-	TRBV5-1	TRBJ2-7	TRBD2	CASSLGGLAEYEQYF	TGCGCCAGCAGCTTGGGTGGACTAGCTGAATACGAGCAGTACTTC
few	TRBV20-1	TRBJ1-4	-	CSAWRDEKLFF	TGCAGTGCTTGGAGGGACGAAAAACTGTTTTTT
-	TRBV5-4	TRBJ2-5	-	CASSGRLDLQETQYF	TGTGCCAGCAGCGGGAGACTCGATCTCCAAGAGACCCAGTACTTC
-	TRBV14	TRBJ1-5	-	CASSQDQGQPQHF	TGTGCCAGCAGCCAAGATCAGGGACAGCCCCAGCATTTT
-	TRBV28	TRBJ1-2	-	CASSPRPKGYTF	TGTGCCAGCAGTCCGCGCCCAAAGGGCTACACCTTC
-	TRBV4-3	TRBJ1-2	-	CASSQDSGLTNGYTF	TGCGCCAGCAGCCAAGACTCCGGGCTGACGAACGGCTACACCTTC
few	TRBV30	TRBJ1-1	-	CAWGQRNTEAFF	TGTGCCTGGGGACAACGGAACACTGAAGCTTTCTTT
-	TRBV19	TRBJ2-3	TRBD2	CASSLAGAPDTQYF	TGTGCCAGTAGTCTAGCGGGAGCCCCAGATACGCAGTATTTT
-	TRBV5-6	TRBJ2-7	TRBD1	CASSPAPGQGSSYEQYF	TGTGCCAGCAGCCCGGCCCCGGGACAGGGTTCCTCCTACGAGCAGTACTTC
-	TRBV6-1	TRBJ2-4	-	CASSETDHNIQYF	TGTGCCAGCAGTGAAACCGACCACAACATTCAGTACTTC
-	TRBV11-2	TRBJ1-2	TRBD1	CASSLGLGQGAYGYTF	TGTGCCAGCAGCTTAGGGCTGGGACAGGGGGCCTATGGCTACACCTTC
-	TRBV2	TRBJ2-3	TRBD1	CASTTQGASTDTQYF	TGTGCCAGCACCACTCAGGGGGCAAGCACAGATACGCAGTATTTT
-	TRBV6-5	TRBJ2-1	TRBD2	CASSYGAGGEQFF	TGTGCCAGCAGTTACGGGGCGGGGGGTGAGCAGTTCTTC
-	TRBV30	TRBJ1-5	-	CAWSGNSNQPQHF	TGTGCCTGGAGTGGGAATAGCAATCAGCCCCAGCATTTT
few	TRBV5-1	TRBJ1-6	TRBD1	CASSPSPGTDTPLHF	TGCGCCAGCAGCCCGTCGCCCGGGACAGATACACCCCTCCACTTT
-	TRBV2	TRBJ1-2	-	CASRSGLKAGVNYGYTF	TGTGCCAGCAGATCAGGGCTCAAGGCGGGGGTTAACTATGGCTACACCTTC
-	TRBV7-9	TRBJ2-2	-	CASSLGRSNTGELFF	TGTGCCAGCAGCTTAGGGAGGTCGAACACCGGGGAGCTGTTTTTT
few	TRBV21-1	TRBJ2-3	-	CATYQTSGRPDTQYF	TGTGCCACGTACCAGACTAGCGGGAGGCCAGATACGCAGTATTTT
-	TRBV6-5	TRBJ2-5	-	CASRSPGRETQYF	TGTGCCAGCAGGTCCCCGGGGAGAGAGACCCAGTACTTC
few	TRBV5-6	TRBJ2-1	-	CASSSTAGSSYNEQFF	TGTGCCAGCAGCTCGACCGCGGGGAGCTCCTACAATGAGCAGTTCTTC
-	TRBV18	TRBJ2-7	-	CASSPPAGWEQYF	TGTGCCAGCTCACCACCGGCGGGATGGGAGCAGTACTTC